Listed here is a single TCR beta chain. Clones were read by immunoSEQ multiplex PCR, and TCRdb kept only the in-frame ones, dropping some. The sample has some 60,000 clones, 85% to 90% seen once; the top ten hold less than 5.5%. The data originate from a study of technical replicates of blood from four donors. The CDR3 contains 15 residues. CDR1 is SGHRS and CDR2 is YFSETQ in the germline V gene. Trimming shortened V by 2 bases and J by 3 bases, and 12 bases separated the two germline ends. The receptor's source is a human donor in good health. Some clones in this sample may be carry-over from other donors' samples. V usage is TRBV5-1 and J usage is TRBJ1-5; D unresolved. Input material: PBMCs. This CDR3 reads CASSLLGDHNQPQHF. The CDR3 DNA reads as TGCGCCAGCAGCTTACTAGGAGATCACAATCAGCCCCAGCATTTT.